This is a list of T cell receptor beta chains from one sample in a study of cytomegalovirus exposure and HLA in healthy donors. The method was immunoSEQ multiplex PCR; TCRdb's version includes in-frame clones alone and lacks a portion of them. The sample contains 150,000 to 200,000 clones, 80% to 90% of which appear only once. The sequenced sample was PBMCs. These receptors were taken from a woman younger than 30 in good health and CMV-seronegative. CDR3s leave out the opening cysteine and the closing phenylalanine or tryptophan.

v_gene: TRBV11-3; j_gene: TRBJ2-5; CDR3aa: AGSLASAGTQY
v_gene: TRBV29-1; j_gene: TRBJ2-3; CDR3aa: SVAPLVDTDTQY
v_gene: TRBV2; j_gene: TRBJ1-2; CDR3aa: ASRGALRGYFYGYT
v_gene: TRBV9; j_gene: TRBJ1-1; CDR3aa: ASSVEPGQGSTEAF
v_gene: TRBV29-1; j_gene: TRBJ2-1; CDR3aa: SGTDRDSYNEQF
v_gene: TRBV5-6; j_gene: TRBJ2-7; CDR3aa: ASSLEGSPYEQY
v_gene: TRBV5-1; j_gene: TRBJ2-7; CDR3aa: ASSFGGTSYEQY
v_gene: TRBV5-1; j_gene: TRBJ2-3; CDR3aa: ASSFPPGLPTDTQY
v_gene: TRBV7-3; j_gene: TRBJ1-1; CDR3aa: ASSAYQATEAF
v_gene: TRBV29-1; j_gene: TRBJ2-3; CDR3aa: SVSLRGSATDTQY
v_gene: TRBV19; j_gene: TRBJ1-2; CDR3aa: ACGQGAGGYT